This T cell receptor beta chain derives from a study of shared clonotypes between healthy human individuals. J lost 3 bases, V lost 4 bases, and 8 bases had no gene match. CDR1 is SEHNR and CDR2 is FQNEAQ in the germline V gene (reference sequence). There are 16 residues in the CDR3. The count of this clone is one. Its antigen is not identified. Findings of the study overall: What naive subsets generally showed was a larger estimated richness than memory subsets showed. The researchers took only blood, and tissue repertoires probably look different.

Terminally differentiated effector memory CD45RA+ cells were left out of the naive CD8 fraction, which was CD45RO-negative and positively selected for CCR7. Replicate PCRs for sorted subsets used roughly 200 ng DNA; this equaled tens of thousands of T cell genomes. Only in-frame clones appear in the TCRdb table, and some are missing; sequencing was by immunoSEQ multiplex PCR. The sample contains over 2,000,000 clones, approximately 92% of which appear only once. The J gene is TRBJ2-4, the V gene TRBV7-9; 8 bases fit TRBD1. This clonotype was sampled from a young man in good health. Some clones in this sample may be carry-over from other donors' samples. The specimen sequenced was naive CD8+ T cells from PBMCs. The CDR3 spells CASSSPLDRGKNIQYF. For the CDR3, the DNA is TGTGCCAGCAGCTCCCCATTAGACAGGGGCAAAAACATTCAGTACTTC.